This T cell receptor beta chain is drawn from a study of T cells in Graves' hyperthyroidism and ophthalmopathy. This CDR3 contains 13 residues. From germline, CDR1 is SQVTM and CDR2 ANQGSEA. V trimming: 5 bases; J trimming: 9 bases; junction bases outside the gene matches: 7. The CDR3 regions of TCR beta were amplified from RNA transcripts. The HTBI primer set was used in a first-round RT-PCR of the TCR CDR3. TCRdb reprocessed the multiplex PCR reads via MiXCR and lists one record per CDR3 protein. The sample comprises a few hundred thousand distinct CDR3 sequences, about 13% of which are singletons, and less than 25% rests with the top ten. This clonotype was counted only a few times.

The specimen was blood. The sequence derives from a man aged 30 to 45 with Graves' hyperthyroidism that later progressed to Graves' ophthalmopathy. The rearrangement uses TRBV29-1 and TRBJ2-4; 10 bases agree with TRBD1. In DNA form, the CDR3 reads TGCAGCGTTCAGGGACAGGGGCAAGGCATTCAGTACTTC. This encodes CSVQGQGQGIQYF.